A selection of T cell receptor beta chains follows, all from one sample in a study of CD8+ T cells in alopecia areata. Libraries were prepared by immunoSEQ multiplex PCR; TCRdb keeps only in-frame clonotypes and omits some of them. Of more than 90,000 clones in the sample, about 60% were seen once. Sequencing was done on a sample of CD4+ T cells sorted from blood. The receptors derive from a human donor in good health. Both conserved end residues are trimmed from each CDR3.

V	J	CDR3
TRBV14	TRBJ2-7	ASSARLAINEQY
TRBV29-1	TRBJ2-1	SVDWRKEQGNEQF
TRBV25-1	TRBJ2-5	ASSYPGQQETQY
TRBV6-5	TRBJ2-1	ASSYGSSGGPYEQF
TRBV10-3	TRBJ2-1	AIRAISEADGEQF
TRBV5-1	TRBJ1-3	ASSLDGSSGNTIY
TRBV27	TRBJ1-5	ASSHPPQGLVWGNQPQH
TRBV29-1	TRBJ2-1	SVEGGSKRGASYNEQF
TRBV5-4	TRBJ1-1	ASSSGTRGTEAF
TRBV15	TRBJ2-5	ATSPIASRETQY
TRBV9	TRBJ2-3	ASSVRLAGVDTQY
TRBV27	TRBJ2-1	ASSLRLTRVNEQF
TRBV7-2	TRBJ2-3	ASSQYTDTQY
TRBV23-1	TRBJ2-2	ASSPPGLAGAESAGELF
TRBV4-1	TRBJ2-7	ASSQGQQVTHEQY
TRBV7-2	TRBJ2-4	ASSLGSRVGAKNIQY
TRBV5-1	TRBJ1-3	ASSSQGAGGNTIY
TRBV7-7	TRBJ2-5	ASSGEGETQY
TRBV29-1	TRBJ1-1	SVERQLNTEAF
TRBV29-1	TRBJ1-5	SVLSDGGKPQH
TRBV10-2	TRBJ2-1	ASRSQSDGYNEQF
TRBV5-6	TRBJ2-7	ASSLRQGGYEQY
TRBV2	TRBJ2-1	ASSVKGEQF
TRBV30	TRBJ2-5	AWGQVQETQY
TRBV25-1	TRBJ2-5	ASSDSDRGLLSQETQY
TRBV28	TRBJ2-7	ASSPRGPSTYEQY
TRBV2	TRBJ1-1	ASSEELNTEAF
TRBV29-1	TRBJ2-5	SVNGPSPETQY
TRBV5-1	TRBJ2-5	ASNPGAKETQY
TRBV11-2	TRBJ2-2	ASSSDRTGELF
TRBV11-1	TRBJ2-3	ASSLMRTSGSTDTQY